These 9 T cell receptor beta chains were sequenced from one sample in a study of T-cell reconstitution after alpha-beta-depleted transplantation in children. Unique molecular identifiers were incorporated when the TCRbeta library was constructed. TCRdb processed the PCR reads anew with MiXCR; each CDR3 protein has one entry. The sample holds 700,000 to 950,000 distinct CDR3 sequences; roughly 15% are singletons and the top ten take about 5%. The input for sequencing was PBMCs, mostly from graft donor cells, taken 360 days after TCRalphabeta/CD19-depleted stem cell transplant. These TCRs come from a male patient between 10 and 17 years old who had a stem cell transplant for acute lymphoblastic leukemia, so the T cells may come from the graft donor.

This clonotype was observed a handful of times. The chain employs TRBV20-1 and TRBJ1-4; D remains ambiguous. This CDR3 region has 13 residues. Trimming pared 6 bases from V and 7 bases from J, leaving 15 bases between. Germline CDR1 reads DFQATT; CDR2 reads SNEGSKA (reference sequence). The CDR3 loop reads CSAIQGPVEKLFF. Here the CDR3 DNA reads TGCAGTGCAATACAAGGACCAGTTGAAAAACTGTTTTTT.

This chain connects TRBV4-1 to TRBJ2-3; 7 bases map to TRBD2. V gave up 3 bases and J gave up 0 bases; unmatched junction bases: 6. The CDR3 is made up of 16 amino acids. CDR1 and CDR2 (germline): MGHRA, YSYEKL. The CDR3 nucleotides read TGCGCCAGCAGCCACCAACTAGCGCCTAGCACAGATACGCAGTATTTT. Translating gives CASSHQLAPSTDTQYF.

This clonotype was seen a few times. The chain is built from TRBV20-1 and TRBJ2-7, with D possibly being TRBD1 or TRBD2 (5 bases each). The V end lost 3 bases, the J end lost 0 bases, and 9 bases lay between the germline ends. The length of the CDR3 is 13 residues. The germline CDR1 and CDR2 sequences are DFQATT and SNEGSKA (reference sequence). The CDR3 spells CSASPGASYEQYF. DNA for the CDR3: TGCAGTGCTAGCCCCGGGGCCTCCTACGAGCAGTACTTC.

This clonotype was picked up many times. This sequence joins TRBV7-8 and TRBJ2-5; 8 bases agree with TRBD2. Germline-derived CDR1 and CDR2 are SGHVS and FQNEAQ. This CDR3 region has 15 residues. The V segment lost 1 base and the J segment 2 bases; nucleotides outside the gene matches: 3. The CDR3 is CASSLGTSRQETQYF. CDR3 nucleotide sequence: TGTGCCAGCAGCTTAGGGACTAGCAGACAAGAGACCCAGTACTTC.

The chain has TRBV5-1 and TRBJ2-5; 13 bases align to TRBD2. This CDR3 spans 20 amino acids. With 0 bases clipped from V and 1 base from J, the junction kept 12 bases outside the gene matches. CDR1 and CDR2 (germline): SGHRS, YFSETQ. In DNA, the CDR3 is TGCGCCAGCAGCTTGGCTATTACTAGCGGGAGGGTAAGGAGCCAAGAGACCCAGTACTTC. Protein product: CASSLAITSGRVRSQETQYF.

This clonotype was counted between two and nine times. The chain couples TRBV29-1 to TRBJ1-5; no clear D gene. The CDR3 totals 13 residues. In germline, CDR1 is SQVTM, CDR2 ANQGSEA. The ends were cut back, 6 bases at V and 0 bases at J, with 9 bases in the middle. The CDR3 nucleotides read TGCAGCGTCCTAGTGGTTAGCAATCAGCCCCAGCATTTT. Translating gives CSVLVVSNQPQHF.

The chain links TRBV11-2 to TRBJ2-5; perhaps TRBD1 as D (6 bases). This CDR3 has 15 amino acids. The germline V and J ends were trimmed by 3 bases and 5 bases, with 16 bases remaining between them. CDR1 and CDR2 (germline): SGHAT, FQNNGV. CDR3: CASSFQQGRKETQYF. The CDR3 DNA sequence: TGTGCCAGCAGCTTCCAACAGGGTCGGAAGGAGACCCAGTACTTC.

This clonotype was recorded a few times. The rearrangement joins TRBV5-1 to TRBJ1-1; D call uncertain. Trimming stripped 3 bases from V and 3 bases from J, with 9 bases between. The germline gives CDR1 SGHRS, CDR2 YFSETQ. The CDR3 has 13 residues. CDR3 nucleotide sequence: TGCGCCAGCAGCTCCGGACCGTACACTGAAGCTTTCTTT. This gives the protein CASSSGPYTEAFF. Full variable domain (rest looked up from reference TRBV5-1 and TRBJ1-1): KAGVTQTPRYLIKTRGQQVTLSCSPISGHRSVSWYQQTPGQGLQFLFEYFSETQRNKGNFPGRFSGRQFSNSRSEMNVSTLELGDSALYLCASSSGPYTEAFFGQGTRLTVV.

This clonotype was seen ten or more times. This sequence joins TRBV7-8 and TRBJ2-7, with 8 nucleotides matching TRBD1. V dropped 5 bases and J dropped 0; count of bases not matched to a gene: 6. This CDR3 spans 15 amino acids. Germline loops: CDR1 SGHVS, CDR2 FQNEAQ. CDR3 sequence: CASSPWTGSSYEQYF. The CDR3 DNA reads as TGTGCCAGCAGCCCCTGGACAGGGAGCTCCTACGAGCAGTACTTC.